One sample yielded the 10 T cell receptor beta chains listed below, sequenced in a study of radiotherapy plus CTLA-4 blockade in lung cancer. The assay was immunoSEQ multiplex PCR, and TCRdb's table has in-frame clones only and misses some. This sample yields over 100,000 clones, of which roughly four fifths are seen a single time; approximately 3.5% belongs to the top ten. The specimen comprised peripheral blood, sampled from a patient treated with radiotherapy plus ipilimumab. The receptors derive from a human donor with non-small cell lung cancer that progressed on radiotherapy plus ipilimumab. Some clones in this sample may be carry-over from other donors' samples.

CDR3 nucleotides: TGTGCCAGCAGTCCCCCCCTGAGGAGAGGCAATCAGCCCCAGCATTTT. It specifies CASSPPLRRGNQPQHF. The V gene is TRBV28, the J gene TRBJ1-5; D gene uncertain. CDR1 is MDHEN and CDR2 is SYDVKM in the germline V gene. V gave up 5 bases and J gave up 2 bases, with 16 bases separating them. There are 16 residues in the CDR3.

This sequence joins TRBV18 and TRBJ1-2; 7 positions agree with TRBD1. The junction had 12 bases not matched to a gene; V was cut back by 3 bases and J by 8 bases. Germline V gives CDR1 KGHSH, CDR2 LQKENI. The CDR3 is 15 amino acids. CDR3 bases: TGTGCCAGCTCACCCGGACAGGTTAGAGTTGGCGGCTACACCTTC. Its protein product is CASSPGQVRVGGYTF. Together with reference TRBV18 and TRBJ1-2, the CDR3 gives the full variable domain: NAGVMQNPRHLVRRRGQEARLRCSPMKGHSHVYWYRQLPEEGLKFMVYLQKENIIDESGMPKERFSAEFPKEGPSILRIQQVVRGDSAAYFCASSPGQVRVGGYTFGSGTRLTVV.

The chain uses TRBV6-5 and TRBJ2-7; D is possibly TRBD1 (6 bases). The CDR3 extends over 15 amino acids. The germline V gene encodes CDR1 MNHEY and CDR2 SVGAGI. Trimming left V 4 bases short and J 0 bases short, with 13 bases between. CDR3 region: CASSSGTTASYEQYF. CDR3 coding DNA: TGTGCCAGCAGTTCCGGGACAACAGCCTCCTACGAGCAGTACTTC.

V is TRBV7-2 and J is TRBJ2-7; TRBD2 matches 7 bases. Germline-derived CDR1 and CDR2 are SGHTA and FQGNSA. The V and J ends lost 2 bases and 5 bases, in that order; junction bases with no gene match: 9. The CDR3 runs 15 residues. CDR3 residues: CASSLWFFGGNEQYF. As DNA, the CDR3 is TGTGCCAGCAGCTTATGGTTCTTCGGGGGGAACGAGCAGTACTTC.

The V gene is TRBV5-1, the J gene TRBJ2-2; D might be TRBD2 (6 bases). This CDR3 contains 14 residues. Trimming shortened V by 7 bases and J by 5 bases, and 15 bases separated the two germline ends. Germline CDR1 reads SGHRS; CDR2 reads YFSETQ. The CDR3 coding sequence is TGCGCCAGCCACATTGGGGGAGGAACCGGGGAGCTGTTTTTT. It codes for CASHIGGGTGELFF.

The V and J genes are TRBV4-1 and TRBJ2-5; TRBD1 aligns across 8 bases. CDR1 and CDR2 from the germline V gene are MGHRA and YSYEKL. J was trimmed by 3 bases and V by 5 bases; bases with no gene match: 5. This CDR3 region has 14 residues. As DNA, the CDR3 is TGCGCCAGCAGCGAGCTGACAGGGGAAGAGACCCAGTACTTC. This gives the protein CASSELTGEETQYF.

This clone has just a few counts. The V call is TRBV5-1, the J call TRBJ1-2; 10 bases are shared with TRBD1. Losses at the gene ends were 5 bases for V and 1 base for J; bases not matched to a gene: 8. CDR1 and CDR2 from the germline V gene are SGHRS and YFSETQ. The CDR3 contains 16 residues. DNA of the CDR3: TGCGCCAGCAGTTATGACAGGGGGCGGTTTAACTATGGCTACACCTTC. Encoded protein: CASSYDRGRFNYGYTF. Full variable domain (remainder filled in from reference TRBV5-1 and TRBJ1-2): KAGVTQTPRYLIKTRGQQVTLSCSPISGHRSVSWYQQTPGQGLQFLFEYFSETQRNKGNFPGRFSGRQFSNSRSEMNVSTLELGDSALYLCASSYDRGRFNYGYTFGSGTRLTVV.

The chain couples TRBV2 to TRBJ1-4; maybe TRBD1 (6 bases). CDR3 length: 15 residues. Germline values: CDR1 SNHLY, CDR2 FYNNEI. Trimming shortened V by 0 bases and J by 7 bases, and 12 bases separated the two germline ends. CDR3 DNA sequence: TGTGCCAGCAGTGAAGCGACAGGAGCTTCTGAAAAACTGTTTTTT. It translates to CASSEATGASEKLFF.

This chain joins TRBV11-2 and TRBJ1-1; possible D gene TRBD1, 6 bases. Germline V gene sequence: CDR1 SGHAT, CDR2 FQNNGV. Trimming pared 5 bases from V and 7 bases from J, leaving 8 bases between. There are 11 residues in the CDR3. The CDR3 here is CASSRQVEAFF. The CDR3 DNA follows: TGTGCCAGCAGCAGACAGGTTGAAGCTTTCTTT.

This clone was counted a single time. The rearrangement joins TRBV7-9 to TRBJ2-3; the D is unclear. Trimming removed 2 bases at V and 4 bases at J, with 7 bases between. The CDR3 has 13 residues. Per the germline V gene, CDR1 is SEHNR and CDR2 is FQNEAQ (reference sequence). CDR3 amino acids: CASSLSGADTQYF. Here the CDR3 DNA reads TGTGCCAGCAGCTTATCGGGCGCAGATACGCAGTATTTT.